This T cell receptor (beta chain) was profiled in a study of control samples from healthy donors and cancer patients. Libraries were prepared by immunoSEQ multiplex PCR; TCRdb keeps only in-frame clonotypes and omits some of them. The table records 57,000 or so clones, 85% to 90% of them present only once. This CDR3 region has 14 residues. In germline, CDR1 is SGHDT, CDR2 YYEEEE. The ends were cut back, 5 bases at V and 2 bases at J, with 11 bases in the middle. The sequencing input was PBMCs. The chain recombines TRBV5-6 with TRBJ1-5; a possible D gene is TRBD1 (6 bases). This clonotype was obtained from a man in his 60s with colorectal cancer. CDR3 coding DNA: TGTGCCAGCAGGATGAGGGGGGGCAATCAGCCCCAGCATTTT. As protein: CASRMRGGNQPQHF.